These 32 T cell receptor beta chains were sequenced from one sample in a study of T cell responses to AZD1222 COVID-19 vaccine. TCRdb's table, derived via immunoSEQ multiplex PCR, lists solely in-frame clones and lacks some. Among roughly 140,000 clones listed, less than 95% were seen once. The material was peripheral blood, obtained on day 0 of AZD1222 vaccination. These receptor sequences come from an adult in good health.

The chain has TRBV6-2 or TRBV6-3 and TRBJ1-3; no clear D gene. V was shortened by 3 bases and J by 4 bases, with 10 bases between the two germline ends. The length of the CDR3 is 14 residues. Germline lookup yields CDR1 MNHEY and CDR2 SVGEGT. The chain's CDR3 is CASSYASGGNTIYF. Written as DNA, the CDR3 is TGTGCCAGCAGTTATGCCTCGGGAGGAAACACCATATATTTT.

The chain recombines TRBV11-2 with TRBJ2-3; D uncertain. The CDR3 loop spans 15 amino acids. Germline loops: CDR1 SGHAT, CDR2 FQNNGV. Trimming took 0 bases from V and 4 from J, leaving 11 bases between them. CDR3 in amino acids: CASSLDLESPDTQYF. CDR3 nucleotide sequence: TGTGCCAGCAGCTTAGATTTGGAGTCCCCAGATACGCAGTATTTT.

The chain combines TRBV7-9 with TRBJ2-3; D is unresolved. This CDR3 is built from 12 residues. From germline, CDR1 is SEHNR and CDR2 FQNEAQ (reference sequence). With 8 bases removed from V and 6 bases from J, the gap between germline ends came to 12 bases. The CDR3 DNA is TGTGCCAGCCAGTCCCTTCGGGATACGCAGTATTTT. This codes for CASQSLRDTQYF.

This sequence joins TRBV4-3 and TRBJ2-7; a weak D match, TRBD2 (5 bases). This CDR3 has 15 residues. The ends were cut back, 0 bases at V and 0 bases at J, with 9 bases in the middle. Germline CDR1 LGHNA, CDR2 YSLEER. CDR3 sequence: CASSQEDWSSYEQYF. The DNA for the CDR3 is TGCGCCAGCAGCCAAGAGGACTGGAGCTCCTACGAGCAGTACTTC.

The chain uses TRBV28 and TRBJ2-5; the match to TRBD1 covers 10 bases. This CDR3 comprises 19 residues. Trimming cost V 4 bases and J 4 bases; bases outside gene matches: 18. CDR1 and CDR2 from the germline V gene are MDHEN and SYDVKM. CDR3 sequence (DNA): TGTGCCAGCAGTTCCGCCCGGCCTCGACAGGGGGCTAAGTTAGAGACCCAGTACTTC. Translated: CASSSARPRQGAKLETQYF.

This clone was recorded once. The rearrangement uses TRBV7-8 and TRBJ2-7; TRBD1 or TRBD2 may be the D gene (5 bases each). Germline assignment: CDR1 SGHVS and CDR2 FQNEAQ. V was trimmed by 2 bases and J by 3 bases, leaving 11 bases between them. CDR3 length equals 14 residues. This chain's CDR3 is CASSLRDGLYEQYF. The CDR3 DNA is TGTGCCAGCAGCTTACGGGACGGGCTCTACGAGCAGTACTTC. Together with reference TRBV7-8 and TRBJ2-7, the CDR3 gives the full variable domain: GAGVSQSPRYKVAKRGQDVALRCDPISGHVSLFWYQQALGQGPEFLTYFQNEAQLDKSGLPSDRFFAERPEGSVSTLKIQRTQQEDSAVYLCASSLRDGLYEQYFGPGTRLTVT.

V is TRBV27 and J is TRBJ1-1, with 9 nucleotides matching TRBD1. The CDR3 is 16 residues long. With 2 bases clipped from V and 3 bases from J, the junction kept 7 bases outside the gene matches. The V gene's germline CDR1 is MNHEY and CDR2 SMNVEV (reference sequence). In DNA, the CDR3 is TGTGCCAGCAGTTTACAGGGACAGGGAAGGGACACTGAAGCTTTCTTT. This codes for CASSLQGQGRDTEAFF.

The J gene is TRBJ1-6, the V gene TRBV4-2; no clear D gene. CDR1 and CDR2 from the germline V gene are LGHNA and YNFKEQ. CDR3 length: 14 amino acids. Trimming cost V 5 bases and J 6 bases, with 11 bases left between them. The DNA for the CDR3 is TGTGCCAGCAGCTCCCACACGGGTAATTCACCCCTCCACTTT. As protein: CASSSHTGNSPLHF.

The chain employs TRBV7-2 and TRBJ2-2; TRBD2 agrees at 7 bases. Germline V gene lookup returns CDR1 SGHTA and CDR2 FQGNSA. Trimming removed 2 bases from V and 3 bases from J; junction bases left unmatched: 6. This CDR3 contains 16 residues. As DNA, the CDR3 is TGTGCCAGCAGCTTACTAACTCTAGCGGACACCGGGGAGCTGTTTTTT. Translating it yields CASSLLTLADTGELFF. The whole variable domain, filled in from reference TRBV7-2 and TRBJ2-2, reads GAGVSQSPSNKVTEKGKDVELRCDPISGHTALYWYRQSLGQGLEFLIYFQGNSAPDKSGLPSDRFSAERTGGSVSTLTIQRTQQEDSAVYLCASSLLTLADTGELFFGEGSRLTVL.

The V and J genes are TRBV5-1 and TRBJ1-1, with D possibly being TRBD1 (5 bases). There are 15 residues in the CDR3. The germline CDR1 and CDR2 sequences are SGHRS and YFSETQ. With 2 bases removed from V and 3 bases from J, the gap between germline ends came to 14 bases. CDR3 coding DNA: TGCGCCAGCAGCTTTGGGACTGGGATGGACACTGAAGCTTTCTTT. Translation: CASSFGTGMDTEAFF.

The chain uses TRBV10-3 and TRBJ2-2; maybe TRBD1 (7 bases). The CDR3 covers 16 residues. The germline V and J ends were trimmed by 0 bases and 6 bases, with 14 bases remaining between them. Germline V lookup: CDR1 ENHRY, CDR2 SYGVKD. This CDR3 is CAISESEGAGPGELFF. CDR3 nucleotides: TGTGCCATCAGTGAGTCGGAGGGGGCAGGACCCGGGGAGCTGTTTTTT.

The rearrangement joins TRBV7-9 to TRBJ1-4, with a weak D call TRBD1 (6 bases). Trimming took 5 bases from V and 8 from J, leaving 21 bases between them. Germline-derived CDR1 and CDR2 are SEHNR and FQNEAQ (reference sequence). This CDR3 comprises 16 residues. The CDR3 DNA follows: TGTGCCAGCAGCAGTACCACCGGGACAATATCGGAAAAACTGTTTTTT. Protein product: CASSSTTGTISEKLFF.

Here the CDR3 reads CASSLEFGQDYNSPLHF. DNA of the CDR3: TGTGCCAGCAGCTTGGAATTCGGACAGGACTATAATTCACCCCTCCACTTT. The V call is TRBV5-5, the J call TRBJ1-6; 7 nucleotides match TRBD1. With 0 bases clipped from V and 3 bases from J, the junction kept 6 bases outside the gene matches. Germline values: CDR1 SGHKS, CDR2 YYEKEE (reference sequence). The CDR3 is 17 residues long.

The chain is built from TRBV18 and TRBJ2-1; perhaps TRBD2 as D (6 bases). CDR1 is KGHSH, CDR2 LQKENI, per germline. Trimming removed 6 bases from V and 2 bases from J, with 17 bases in between. There are 16 residues in the CDR3. CDR3 sequence: CASSPDLASPYNEQFF. Here the CDR3 DNA reads TGTGCCAGCTCCCCAGATCTAGCGTCCCCCTACAATGAGCAGTTCTTC.

The V and J genes are TRBV18 and TRBJ1-2; 7 bases agree with TRBD1. After removal of 2 bases from V and 7 bases from J, the junction contained 7 bases not matched to a gene. Germline CDR1 reads KGHSH; CDR2 reads LQKENI. This CDR3 comprises 14 residues. CDR3: CASSPSEGAAGYTF. The CDR3 DNA sequence: TGTGCCAGCTCACCATCGGAGGGGGCGGCTGGCTACACCTTC.

V gene TRBV7-2 combines with J gene TRBJ1-6; a possible D gene is TRBD1 (5 bases). The V gene's germline CDR1 is SGHTA and CDR2 FQGNSA. Deletions cut 4 bases from V and 8 bases from J, with 9 bases between. The CDR3 is 13 amino acids. The CDR3 coding sequence is TGTGCCAGCAGCTCGGAGGGGTATTCACCCCTCCACTTT. Translation gives CASSSEGYSPLHF. Using reference TRBV7-2 and TRBJ1-6 for the parts outside the CDR3, the full variable domain is GAGVSQSPSNKVTEKGKDVELRCDPISGHTALYWYRQSLGQGLEFLIYFQGNSAPDKSGLPSDRFSAERTGGSVSTLTIQRTQQEDSAVYLCASSSEGYSPLHFGNGTRLTVT.

V is TRBV13 and J is TRBJ1-2; the D is unclear. V was cut by 0 bases and J by 2 bases, with 4 bases left in between. Germline V gives CDR1 PRHDT, CDR2 FYEKMQ (reference sequence). CDR3 length: 13 residues. CDR3 bases: TGTGCCAGCAGCTTAGGAGTCAACTATGGCTACACCTTC. This encodes CASSLGVNYGYTF.

This clone was observed once. This chain uses TRBV7-2 with TRBJ2-1; 11 bases map to TRBD2. The junction had 7 bases not matched to a gene; V was cut back by 1 base and J by 5 bases. CDR3 size: 17 residues. Germline CDR1 SGHTA, CDR2 FQGNSA. CDR3 sequence: CASSLVQVAGGNNEQFF. The CDR3 coding sequence is TGTGCCAGCAGCTTAGTTCAGGTAGCGGGAGGGAACAATGAGCAGTTCTTC. Looking up the rest from reference TRBV7-2 and TRBJ2-1 gives the full variable domain: GAGVSQSPSNKVTEKGKDVELRCDPISGHTALYWYRQSLGQGLEFLIYFQGNSAPDKSGLPSDRFSAERTGGSVSTLTIQRTQQEDSAVYLCASSLVQVAGGNNEQFFGPGTRLTVL.

The CDR3 here is CASSLVGGPLQPYF. In nucleotides, the CDR3 is TGTGCCAGCAGTTTAGTGGGAGGGCCTCTTCAGCCGTACTTC. The chain uses TRBV27 and TRBJ2-7; 7 nucleotides match TRBD2. Germline CDR1 reads MNHEY; CDR2 reads SMNVEV (reference sequence). There are 14 residues in the CDR3. V lost 2 bases and J lost 12; bases outside the gene matches: 13.

The V gene is TRBV28, the J gene TRBJ1-2; D is undetermined. V was trimmed by 5 bases and J by 2 bases, leaving 6 bases between them. The CDR3 has 12 amino acids. Per the germline V gene, CDR1 is MDHEN and CDR2 is SYDVKM. CDR3 sequence reads: CASSIVNYGYTF. CDR3 DNA: TGTGCCAGCAGTATAGTAAACTATGGCTACACCTTC.

The J gene is TRBJ1-1, the V gene TRBV19, with D uncertain. From germline, CDR1 is LNHDA and CDR2 SQIVND (reference sequence). V was trimmed by 0 bases and J by 4 bases, leaving 12 bases between them. This CDR3 region has 15 residues. The CDR3, as DNA: TGTGCCAGTAGTATAGAGGACGCCAGGTTCACTGAAGCTTTCTTT. Its translation: CASSIEDARFTEAFF.

The V call is TRBV29-1, the J call TRBJ1-3; TRBD1 aligns across 9 bases. The CDR3 has 14 residues. CDR1 and CDR2 (germline): SQVTM, ANQGSEA. The V and J ends lost 6 bases and 0 bases, in that order; junction bases with no gene match: 3. The CDR3 is CSVGQGNSGNTIYF. CDR3 DNA sequence: TGCAGCGTCGGACAGGGGAACTCTGGAAACACCATATATTTT.

This chain links TRBV7-2 with TRBJ2-2; TRBD1 matches 10 bases. The CDR3 has 15 amino acids. The V gene end was trimmed by 2 bases and the J gene end by 5 bases; junction bases not matched to a gene: 2. Per the germline V gene, CDR1 is SGHTA and CDR2 is FQGNSA. In DNA form, the CDR3 reads TGTGCCAGCAGCTTACTGGGACAGGGGACCGGGGAGCTGTTTTTT. Translated: CASSLLGQGTGELFF.

This chain connects TRBV7-9 to TRBJ1-1, with unresolved D. The germline CDR1 and CDR2 sequences are SEHNR and FQNEAQ (reference sequence). The V end was cut by 3 bases, the J end by 3 bases, with 11 bases between. The CDR3 is made up of 14 amino acids. The CDR3 DNA reads as TGTGCCAGCAGCTTTGGGGTCGGGGACACTGAAGCTTTCTTT. Translation: CASSFGVGDTEAFF. Complete variable domain (other parts from reference TRBV7-9 and TRBJ1-1): DTGVSQNPRHKITKRGQNVTFRCDPISEHNRLYWYRQTLGQGPEFLTYFQNEAQLEKSRLLSDRFSAERPKGSFSTLEIQRTEQGDSAMYLCASSFGVGDTEAFFGQGTRLTVV.

This chain links TRBV3-1 (or the pseudogene TRBV3-2) with TRBJ1-1, with D uncertain. V lost 1 base, J lost 1 base, and 7 bases lay in between. In germline, CDR1 is LGHDT, CDR2 YNNKEL (reference sequence). The CDR3 length is 14 residues. CDR3 nucleotide sequence: TGTGCCAGCAGCCAAGGACTTTCGAACACTGAAGCTTTCTTT. Amino acids: CASSQGLSNTEAFF.

The rearrangement joins TRBV7-3 to TRBJ2-1; 8 bases align to TRBD1. This CDR3 is built from 13 residues. The germline V gene encodes CDR1 SGHTA and CDR2 FQGTGA. J was trimmed by 8 bases and V by 2 bases; bases with no gene match: 2. CDR3 loop: CASSLDRGDEQFF. The DNA for the CDR3 is TGTGCCAGCAGCTTAGACAGGGGAGATGAGCAGTTCTTC.

V usage is TRBV3-1 (or the pseudogene TRBV3-2) and J usage is TRBJ1-1; D is ambiguous. The V and J ends lost 5 bases and 6 bases respectively, with 7 bases between them. CDR3 length equals 11 residues. CDR1 is LGHDT, CDR2 YNNKEL, per germline (reference sequence). CDR3 protein: CASSKSSEAFF. DNA for the CDR3: TGTGCCAGCAGCAAGTCGTCTGAAGCTTTCTTT.

The rearrangement joins TRBV4-3 to TRBJ2-5; the D gene is possibly TRBD2 (5 bases). Germline lookup yields CDR1 LGHNA and CDR2 YSLEER. There are 15 residues in the CDR3. V lost 3 bases to trimming and J lost 3 bases, with 14 bases between them. The chain's CDR3 is CASSQLGSLEETQYF. DNA for the CDR3: TGCGCCAGCAGCCAGCTTGGGTCACTAGAAGAGACCCAGTACTTC.

The rearrangement joins TRBV4-3 to TRBJ2-5; D might be TRBD1 (6 bases). CDR3 size: 13 residues. V was clipped by 5 bases and J by 5 bases, with 12 bases between them. Germline loops: CDR1 LGHNA, CDR2 YSLEER. The CDR3 DNA sequence: TGCGCCAGCAGCTTTACAGGGATGGAGACCCAGTACTTC. This codes for CASSFTGMETQYF.

This clone was seen a single time. The chain has TRBV6-2 or TRBV6-3 and TRBJ1-2; D gene ambiguous. The V end lost 5 bases, the J end lost 8 bases, and 18 bases lay between the germline ends. The CDR3 contains 14 residues. Germline V gives CDR1 MNHEY, CDR2 SVGEGT. CDR3 coding DNA: TGTGCCAGCAGTCGCCCGACATCCTCGTGGGGCTACACCTTC. Protein: CASSRPTSSWGYTF.

A few counts support this clone. CDR3 coding DNA: TGTGCCAGTAGGAGGGGACTAGAATACGGCAATGAGCAGTTCTTC. Protein: CASRRGLEYGNEQFF. The chain carries TRBV19 and TRBJ2-1; 8 bases align to TRBD2. Germline values: CDR1 LNHDA, CDR2 SQIVND (reference sequence). The CDR3 covers 15 residues. V lost 6 bases, J lost 6 bases, and 10 bases stayed unmatched.

This chain uses TRBV2 with TRBJ1-2; D gene ambiguous. Germline-derived CDR1 and CDR2 are SNHLY and FYNNEI. V was pared by 4 bases and J by 2 bases, with 8 bases between. CDR3 length: 13 amino acids. CDR3 sequence: CASSGPGNYGYTF. Here the CDR3 DNA reads TGTGCCAGCAGTGGGCCGGGGAACTATGGCTACACCTTC.